This T cell receptor beta chain was profiled in a study of T cell responses to AZD1222 COVID-19 vaccine. The length of the CDR3 is 14 residues. The germline V gene encodes CDR1 SGHRS and CDR2 YFSETQ. The ends were cut back, 4 bases at V and 2 bases at J, with 10 bases in the middle. Clones were sequenced by immunoSEQ multiplex PCR, and TCRdb holds only the in-frame ones, with some missing. Here the sample spans about 96,000 clones, approximately 88% being singletons. The material was peripheral blood, obtained on day 0 of AZD1222 vaccination. This chain connects TRBV5-1 to TRBJ1-5; a weak D match, TRBD1 (6 bases). This TCR was recovered from an adult in good health. The CDR3 nucleotides are TGCGCCAGCAGCGAAGCAGGGGGCAATCAGCCCCAGCATTTT. This codes for CASSEAGGNQPQHF.